Following are 24 T cell receptor beta chains from one sample sequenced in a study of blood T cell repertoires in COVID-19 (dated by TCRdb to the early 2020s). Library generation was performed with the immunoSEQ multiplex PCR assay. TCRdb limited this immuneACCESS table to in-frame rearrangements with V and J called. A share of clones is missing; checked studies link under half to unresolved V genes, and the rest is unexplained. Counted in this sample were about 36,000 clones; around 80% of them appeared once. The biggest ten clones account for around 35% of the sample. The material sequenced was peripheral blood. These receptors all come from a man aged 55 to 70 with acute or convalescent COVID-19.

CDR3 sequence reads: CASSVDAGDGYGYTF. The CDR3 coding sequence is TGTGCCAGCAGCGTAGATGCAGGGGACGGCTATGGCTACACCTTC. This chain connects TRBV9 to TRBJ1-2, with D possibly matching TRBD1 (6 bases). CDR3 length: 15 amino acids. The germline V gene has CDR1 SGDLS and CDR2 YYNGEE. Between the trimmed V and J ends, which lost 0 bases and 4 bases, there was a span of 13 bases.

The chain is built from TRBV6-5 and TRBJ2-7, with D possibly being TRBD1 (5 bases). Trimming stripped 8 bases from V and 7 bases from J, with 21 bases between. This CDR3 spans 14 amino acids. CDR1 and CDR2 (germline): MNHEY, SVGAGI. In DNA, the CDR3 is TGTGCCAGCCAGCCCGGACACTCGCTCGGGGAGCAGTACTTC. It codes for CASQPGHSLGEQYF.

There are many counts of this clone. The J gene is TRBJ2-2, the V gene TRBV27; maybe TRBD1 (5 bases). The V end was cut by 5 bases, the J end by 6 bases, with 13 bases between. The CDR3 is 14 residues long. Germline V gene data show CDR1 as MNHEY and CDR2 as SMNVEV (reference sequence). In DNA, the CDR3 is TGTGCCAGCAGTCCGCGACAGAGCGCCGGGGAGCTGTTTTTT. Protein: CASSPRQSAGELFF.

This chain connects TRBV30 to TRBJ2-7; D possibly corresponds to TRBD2 (6 bases). There are 16 residues in the CDR3. Germline-derived CDR1 and CDR2 are GTSNPN and SVGIG (reference sequence). V was clipped by 0 bases and J by 3 bases, with 18 bases between them. CDR3 DNA sequence: TGTGCCTGGAGTGTACGGGGCGGGACTGGTTTCTACGAGCAGTACTTC. Its translation is CAWSVRGGTGFYEQYF.

The chain couples TRBV18 to TRBJ1-1; perhaps TRBD1 as D (5 bases). CDR1 and CDR2 from the germline V gene are KGHSH and LQKENI. Trimming took 1 base from V and 7 from J, leaving 13 bases between them. CDR3 length: 14 amino acids. CDR3 nucleotide sequence: TGTGCCAGCTCACCACAGGGGAATGACATTGAAGCTTTCTTT. This translates into CASSPQGNDIEAFF.

The chain combines TRBV6-5 with TRBJ2-3; TRBD2 matches at 12 bases. The junction had 5 bases not matched to a gene; V was cut back by 8 bases and J by 5 bases. Germline-derived CDR1 and CDR2 are MNHEY and SVGAGI. The CDR3 contains 14 residues. The CDR3 region is CASLLAGGLDTQYF. Here the CDR3 DNA reads TGTGCCAGCCTACTAGCGGGAGGCCTAGATACGCAGTATTTT.

This clone was detected only once. This sequence joins TRBV5-1 and TRBJ1-5, with 9 bases aligning to TRBD1. Per the germline V gene, CDR1 is SGHRS and CDR2 is YFSETQ. V gave up 4 bases and J gave up 4 bases; unmatched junction bases: 6. This CDR3 spans 15 amino acids. This CDR3 is CASSPGDRDNQPQHF. CDR3 in DNA: TGCGCCAGCAGCCCGGGGGACAGGGATAATCAGCCCCAGCATTTT.

J is TRBJ2-2 and V is TRBV10-1, with TRBD2 identical over 10 bases. CDR3 length: 15 amino acids. Germline V gene lookup returns CDR1 WNHNN and CDR2 SYGVQD (reference sequence). V shed 6 bases and J 6 bases; nucleotides not matched to a gene: 7. This CDR3 reads CASRSGRAEAGELFF. The DNA for the CDR3 is TGCGCCAGCAGGAGCGGGAGGGCCGAGGCCGGGGAGCTGTTTTTT.

The chain is built from TRBV6-5 and TRBJ2-2; perhaps TRBD1 as D (6 bases). This CDR3 region has 14 residues. V was trimmed by 8 bases and J by 6 bases, leaving 16 bases between them. Looked up from germline, CDR1 is MNHEY and CDR2 is SVGAGI. This CDR3 reads CASRWVQGAGELFF. CDR3 DNA sequence: TGTGCCAGCCGTTGGGTACAGGGTGCCGGGGAGCTGTTTTTT.

This clone was seen only a few times. V gene TRBV18 combines with J gene TRBJ2-7; D unresolved. This CDR3 has 12 residues. CDR1 is KGHSH and CDR2 is LQKENI in the germline V gene. The V end lost 0 bases, the J end lost 6 bases, and 6 bases lay between the germline ends. This chain's CDR3 is CASSPPSGEQYF. Here the CDR3 DNA reads TGTGCCAGCTCACCACCCTCGGGCGAGCAGTACTTC.

J is TRBJ2-7 and V is TRBV11-2; possible D gene TRBD2, 6 bases. V lost 3 bases to trimming and J lost 1 base, with 13 bases between them. The CDR3 loop spans 15 amino acids. CDR1 and CDR2 from the germline V gene are SGHAT and FQNNGV. The CDR3 loop is CASSFGSGVSYEQYF. In DNA form, the CDR3 reads TGTGCCAGCAGCTTTGGTTCGGGGGTTTCCTACGAGCAGTACTTC.

The chain links TRBV7-2 to TRBJ2-7, with TRBD1 identical over 7 bases. The V and J ends lost 4 bases and 3 bases, in that order; junction bases with no gene match: 6. Germline V gene sequence: CDR1 SGHTA, CDR2 FQGNSA. CDR3 length equals 14 residues. The CDR3 is CASSSRGTFYEQYF. The CDR3 nucleotides read TGTGCCAGCAGCTCCAGGGGGACCTTCTACGAGCAGTACTTC.

The chain employs TRBV5-1 and TRBJ1-2; D is unclear. V was pared by 4 bases and J by 6 bases, with 19 bases between. The germline CDR1 and CDR2 sequences are SGHRS and YFSETQ. This CDR3 comprises 15 residues. CDR3 sequence: CASSPSRASYDGYTF. The DNA of the CDR3 is TGCGCCAGCAGCCCCTCGAGGGCGTCTTACGATGGCTACACCTTC.

The CDR3 region is CASRTDRGRRETQYF. The CDR3 coding sequence is TGTGCCAGCAGAACCGACAGGGGGCGACGGGAGACCCAGTACTTC. This chain uses TRBV2 with TRBJ2-5; 10 bases line up with TRBD1. With V trimmed by 6 bases and J by 5 bases, 9 bases remained unmatched. Germline V gene data show CDR1 as SNHLY and CDR2 as FYNNEI. This CDR3 is 15 amino acids long.

The CDR3 spells CASNTGIQPQHF. CDR3 DNA: TGTGCCAGCAACACAGGGATTCAGCCCCAGCATTTT. This chain connects TRBV28 to TRBJ1-5, with D perhaps matching TRBD1 (6 bases). This CDR3 comprises 12 residues. Germline lookup yields CDR1 MDHEN and CDR2 SYDVKM. V dropped 7 bases and J dropped 6 bases, with 10 bases sitting between them.

J is TRBJ2-1 and V is TRBV19; 8 bases fit TRBD2. Germline CDR1 and CDR2: LNHDA and SQIVND (reference sequence). The CDR3 loop spans 15 amino acids. With V trimmed by 3 bases and J by 6 bases, 7 bases remained unmatched. The CDR3, as DNA: TGTGCCAGTAGTATCACTGCGGGAGGAGGCAATGAGCAGTTCTTC. It encodes CASSITAGGGNEQFF.

The gene calls are TRBV5-1 and TRBJ2-7; 9 bases line up with TRBD2. Trimming took 7 bases from V and 2 from J; bases not matched to a gene: 22. There are 19 residues in the CDR3. Germline CDR1 reads SGHRS; CDR2 reads YFSETQ. CDR3 nucleotides: TGCGCCAGCCACAAGGGCGGGATAGCGGGAGCAGTAATTACCTACGAGCAGTACTTC. Translated, it gives CASHKGGIAGAVITYEQYF.

This clone was detected a few times. J is TRBJ2-7 and V is TRBV4-1; TRBD1 is a possible D gene (5 bases). Trimming removed 4 bases from V and 6 bases from J, with 16 bases in between. The CDR3 has 14 amino acids. The germline CDR1 and CDR2 sequences are MGHRA and YSYEKL. The CDR3 coding sequence is TGCGCCAGCAGCCTGACGACAGATTACGGCGAGCAGTACTTC. Translated, it gives CASSLTTDYGEQYF.

The chain employs TRBV6-6 and TRBJ1-6; 7 nucleotides match TRBD1. The trim removed 5 bases at V and 10 bases at J, leaving 17 bases unmatched. The CDR3 consists of 17 residues. CDR1 and CDR2 (germline): MNHNY, SVGAGI (reference sequence). This chain's CDR3 is CASSPLLTGWLRSPLHF. CDR3 coding DNA: TGTGCCAGCAGTCCCCTCCTGACAGGGTGGTTGCGGTCACCCCTCCACTTT.

V gene TRBV5-6 combines with J gene TRBJ2-3, with 9 bases matching TRBD1. Per the germline V gene, CDR1 is SGHDT and CDR2 is YYEEEE. The ends lost 4 bases at V and 4 bases at J; junction bases unmatched: 4. This CDR3 spans 14 amino acids. DNA of the CDR3: TGTGCCAGCAGCGCGGACAGGGGAGCAGATACGCAGTATTTT. Protein: CASSADRGADTQYF.

The rearrangement links TRBV9 to TRBJ2-7; 7 positions match TRBD2. The CDR3 has 15 residues. Germline values: CDR1 SGDLS, CDR2 YYNGEE. With 3 bases clipped from V and 9 bases from J, the junction kept 15 bases outside the gene matches. CDR3 residues: CASSAIGSGAPRQYF. The CDR3 bases are TGTGCCAGCAGCGCAATCGGCAGCGGGGCCCCACGGCAGTACTTC. Full variable domain (missing parts from reference TRBV9 and TRBJ2-7): DSGVTQTPKHLITATGQRVTLRCSPRSGDLSVYWYQQSLDQGLQFLIQYYNGEERAKGNILERFSAQQFPDLHSELNLSSLELGDSALYFCASSAIGSGAPRQYFGPGTRLTVT.

The gene calls are TRBV19 and TRBJ2-3; D uncertain. This CDR3 has 14 amino acids. V was cut by 3 bases and J by 2 bases, with 9 bases left in between. From germline, CDR1 is LNHDA and CDR2 SQIVND (reference sequence). The chain's CDR3 is CASSIGTDTDTQYF. The CDR3 coding sequence is TGTGCCAGTAGTATTGGCACAGACACAGATACGCAGTATTTT.

The J gene is TRBJ1-5, the V gene TRBV29-1; 9 nucleotides line up with TRBD1. Unmatched junction bases numbered 9, after V lost 6 bases and J lost 6 bases. In germline, CDR1 is SQVTM, CDR2 ANQGSEA. This CDR3 spans 14 amino acids. Here the CDR3 reads CSVKGQGVAQPQHF. The CDR3 DNA is TGCAGCGTGAAGGGACAGGGCGTTGCTCAGCCCCAGCATTTT.

The genes are TRBV11-2 and TRBJ2-7, with 7 bases identical to TRBD2. CDR3 length: 15 amino acids. Germline CDR1 reads SGHAT; CDR2 reads FQNNGV. Trimming cost V 5 bases and J 1 base; bases outside gene matches: 8. This CDR3 is CASSEPLGGSYEQYF. The DNA for the CDR3 is TGTGCCAGCAGCGAACCCCTCGGGGGGTCCTACGAGCAGTACTTC.